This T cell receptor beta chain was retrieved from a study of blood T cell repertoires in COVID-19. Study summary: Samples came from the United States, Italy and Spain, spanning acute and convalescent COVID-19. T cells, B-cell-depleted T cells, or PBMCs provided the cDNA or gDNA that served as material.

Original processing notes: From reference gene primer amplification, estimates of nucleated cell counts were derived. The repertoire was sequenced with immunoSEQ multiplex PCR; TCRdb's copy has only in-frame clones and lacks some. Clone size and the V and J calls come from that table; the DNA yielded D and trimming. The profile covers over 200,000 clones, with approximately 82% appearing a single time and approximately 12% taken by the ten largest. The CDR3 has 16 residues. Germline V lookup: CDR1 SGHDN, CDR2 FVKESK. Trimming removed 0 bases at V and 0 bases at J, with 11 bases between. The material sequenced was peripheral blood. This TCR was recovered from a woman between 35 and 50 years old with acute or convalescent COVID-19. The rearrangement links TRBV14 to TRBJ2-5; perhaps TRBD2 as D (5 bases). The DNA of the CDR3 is TGTGCCAGCAGCCAAGATTGGACTTCGTACCAAGAGACCCAGTACTTC. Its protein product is CASSQDWTSYQETQYF. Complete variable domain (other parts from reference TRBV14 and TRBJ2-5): EAGVTQFPSHSVIEKGQTVTLRCDPISGHDNLYWYRRVMGKEIKFLLHFVKESKQDESGMPNNRFLAERTGGTYSTLKVQPAELEDSGVYFCASSQDWTSYQETQYFGPGTRLLVL.